The 18 T cell receptor beta chains reported below all come from one sample, sequenced in a study of beta chain features in type 1 diabetes. For these TCRs, the target antigens are not known. The investigators reverse transcribed all of the isolated RNA, so they sequenced expressed TCRB transcripts. Assay used: immunoSEQ multiplex PCR; TCRdb lists only in-frame clones, some missing. This sample carries about 160,000 clones, 8% to 8.5% of them seen once, and the ten largest clones take more than 0.5%. Study-level results: Moderately but significantly shorter TCRB CDR3s were found in Type 1 diabetes patients in all four CD4+ subsets.

Sequenced input: central memory CD4+ T cells from blood. These receptors all come from a young woman with type 1 diabetes.

This clone showed up just a few times. CDR3 sequence reads: CASSLGVSGAYNEQFF. The CDR3 DNA reads TGTGCCAGCAGCTTAGGCGTTAGCGGGGCGTACAATGAGCAGTTCTTC. The chain links TRBV7-2 to TRBJ2-1, with TRBD2 matching over 8 bases. With 1 base clipped from V and 4 bases from J, the junction kept 6 bases outside the gene matches. The germline CDR1 and CDR2 sequences are SGHTA and FQGNSA. The CDR3 is 16 residues long.

A note on this clone: A junction end diverges from the germline sequence, so it may reflect a read error. V is TRBV7-7 and J is TRBJ2-1, with 10 nucleotides matching TRBD1. The germline V gene encodes CDR1 SSHAT and CDR2 FNYEAQ (reference sequence). The CDR3 runs to 15 residues. The CDR3 reads CASSASGTGANEQFF. The CDR3 DNA follows: TGTGCTAGCAGCGCATCCGGGACAGGGGCAAATGAGCAGTTCTTC.

The genes are TRBV18 and TRBJ1-2; D is ambiguous. V dropped 3 bases and J dropped 7 bases, with 12 bases sitting between them. Germline assignment: CDR1 KGHSH and CDR2 LQKENI. The CDR3 runs to 13 residues. The CDR3 loop is CASSPQDDGGYTF. The CDR3, as DNA: TGTGCCAGCTCACCGCAGGATGATGGTGGCTACACCTTC.

This clone turned up a few times. The CDR3 DNA follows: TGTGCCAGCAGCCCCGGACTAGCGGGAGGTCTTCAGGAGACCCAGTACTTC. Translating it yields CASSPGLAGGLQETQYF. The rearrangement uses TRBV5-4 and TRBJ2-5; 14 nucleotides line up with TRBD2. There are 17 residues in the CDR3. With V trimmed by 4 bases and J by 5 bases, 10 bases remained unmatched. CDR1 is SGHNT, CDR2 YYREEE, per germline (reference sequence).

The V call is TRBV9, the J call TRBJ1-4, with 9 nucleotides matching TRBD1. The CDR3 has 15 amino acids. V lost 0 bases and J lost 3; bases outside the gene matches: 0. Germline CDR1 reads SGDLS; CDR2 reads YYNGEE. The CDR3 protein is CASSVGQGANEKLFF. CDR3 sequence (DNA): TGTGCCAGCAGCGTAGGACAGGGGGCTAATGAAAAACTGTTTTTT.

This chain links TRBV14 with TRBJ1-2; perhaps TRBD1 as D (6 bases). With 4 bases removed from V and 6 bases from J, the gap between germline ends came to 12 bases. Germline V CDR1 and CDR2: SGHDN, FVKESK. CDR3 length: 13 residues. The CDR3 DNA reads TGTGCCAGCAGCCGCAAACAGGGTGATGGCTACACCTTC. It is translated as CASSRKQGDGYTF. Full variable domain (outside the CDR3, taken from reference TRBV14 and TRBJ1-2): EAGVTQFPSHSVIEKGQTVTLRCDPISGHDNLYWYRRVMGKEIKFLLHFVKESKQDESGMPNNRFLAERTGGTYSTLKVQPAELEDSGVYFCASSRKQGDGYTFGSGTRLTVV.

V gene TRBV30 combines with J gene TRBJ2-1; no firm D call. This CDR3 region has 14 residues. With 1 base removed from V and 9 bases from J, the gap between germline ends came to 16 bases. Looked up from germline, CDR1 is GTSNPN and CDR2 is SVGIG (reference sequence). The CDR3 sequence: CAWSARDRNSEQFF. In nucleotides, the CDR3 is TGTGCCTGGAGTGCTCGCGACCGTAACAGTGAGCAGTTCTTC.

The sample holds a few counts of this clone. The rearrangement links TRBV11-2 to TRBJ2-2; D may be TRBD2 (6 bases). The CDR3 loop spans 14 amino acids. The germline V and J ends were trimmed by 5 bases and 2 bases, with 9 bases remaining between them. Germline V gene lookup returns CDR1 SGHAT and CDR2 FQNNGV. Here the CDR3 DNA reads TGTGCCAGCAGCCCCGGGAGAAACACCGGGGAGCTGTTTTTT. This encodes CASSPGRNTGELFF.

The chain joins TRBV19 to TRBJ1-5, with D possibly being TRBD1 (6 bases). V gave up 5 bases and J gave up 2 bases, with 16 bases separating them. Germline-derived CDR1 and CDR2 are LNHDA and SQIVND (reference sequence). The CDR3 totals 16 residues. CDR3 bases: TGTGCCAGTAGTTTGGACAGTCAAACGGGCAATCAGCCCCAGCATTTT. It specifies CASSLDSQTGNQPQHF.

This chain joins TRBV30 and TRBJ2-5, with a tentative D call TRBD2 (6 bases). Germline CDR1 GTSNPN, CDR2 SVGIG (reference sequence). The ends were cut back, 2 bases at V and 9 bases at J, with 10 bases in the middle. The CDR3 spans 11 residues. Here the CDR3 reads CAWSSGVAQYF. DNA of the CDR3: TGTGCCTGGAGTTCGGGGGTGGCCCAGTACTTC.

This chain connects TRBV30 to TRBJ2-3; 13 bases fit TRBD2. In germline, CDR1 is GTSNPN, CDR2 SVGIG (reference sequence). The V gene end was trimmed by 5 bases and the J gene end by 5 bases; junction bases not matched to a gene: 7. This CDR3 region has 15 residues. The CDR3 DNA sequence: TGTGCCTGGGGGGCCGGGACTAGCGGGATAGATACGCAGTATTTT. This codes for CAWGAGTSGIDTQYF.

This clone was seen at least ten times. The genes are TRBV7-2 and TRBJ2-1; D remains ambiguous. Looked up from germline, CDR1 is SGHTA and CDR2 is FQGNSA. The CDR3 consists of 12 residues. V was trimmed by 5 bases and J by 7 bases, leaving 9 bases between them. The DNA of the CDR3 is TGTGCCAGCAGCCCCCGAACTAATGAGCAGTTCTTC. Translated, it gives CASSPRTNEQFF.

This chain uses TRBV19 with TRBJ1-5; D gene unclear. The V gene lost 5 bases and the J gene lost 0 bases, with 11 bases spanning the gap. The CDR3 loop spans 15 amino acids. Germline lookup yields CDR1 LNHDA and CDR2 SQIVND (reference sequence). The CDR3 spells CASSPERYSNQPQHF. The CDR3 nucleotides read TGTGCCAGTAGTCCGGAGAGATATAGCAATCAGCCCCAGCATTTT.

The genes are TRBV2 and TRBJ2-1; possibly TRBD2 for D (6 bases). V was cut by 4 bases and J by 8 bases, with 12 bases left in between. The CDR3 has 13 amino acids. The germline CDR1 and CDR2 sequences are SNHLY and FYNNEI. The CDR3: CASSVLPSDEQFF. The CDR3 region has the DNA TGTGCCAGCAGTGTGTTACCTAGCGATGAGCAGTTCTTC.

This chain joins TRBV28 and TRBJ2-5; TRBD1 is a possible D gene (6 bases). This CDR3 spans 16 amino acids. Germline V gives CDR1 MDHEN, CDR2 SYDVKM. The ends were cut back, 2 bases at V and 4 bases at J, with 17 bases in the middle. This CDR3 is CASSLISGVRGETQYF. The CDR3 coding sequence is TGTGCCAGCAGTTTAATCTCAGGGGTGCGAGGAGAGACCCAGTACTTC.

This clone has only a few counts. The rearrangement uses TRBV4-1 and TRBJ1-1; possibly TRBD1 for D (5 bases). The CDR3 loop spans 15 amino acids. Per germline, CDR1 MGHRA and CDR2 YSYEKL. V shed 2 bases and J shed 5 bases, with 15 bases lying between them. CDR3: CASSQTLGEKTEAFF. The CDR3 DNA reads TGCGCCAGCAGCCAAACCCTAGGGGAAAAGACTGAAGCTTTCTTT.

The chain combines TRBV15 with TRBJ1-4, with 7 bases lining up with TRBD1. This CDR3 spans 14 amino acids. The germline CDR1 and CDR2 sequences are LNHNV and YYDKDF (reference sequence). Trimming took 3 bases from V and 7 from J; bases not matched to a gene: 5. The CDR3 here is CATSSLTGFEKLFF. CDR3 coding DNA: TGTGCCACCAGCAGCCTGACAGGGTTTGAAAAACTGTTTTTT.

This clone occurred a few times. The chain has TRBV29-1 and TRBJ1-1; TRBD1 matches 9 bases. The germline V gene has CDR1 SQVTM and CDR2 ANQGSEA. After removal of 5 bases from V and 0 bases from J, the junction contained 4 bases not matched to a gene. This CDR3 is built from 14 residues. The CDR3 reads CSVTGTGLNTEAFF. In DNA, the CDR3 is TGCAGCGTTACCGGGACAGGGTTGAACACTGAAGCTTTCTTT.